This TCR beta chain appears in the sequencing data of a study of early T cells in non-severe SARS-CoV-2 infection. Across the study: Sequencing of unsorted whole blood was done on bulk RNA, leaving chains unpaired. Overall study findings and caveats: Matching with VDJdb favored anti-spike CD8 responses (missing private and CD4 specificities).

Germline V gene sequence: CDR1 SGHAT, CDR2 FQNNGV. The CDR3 length is 13 residues. Trimming pared 5 bases from V and 8 bases from J, leaving 14 bases between. Unique molecular identifiers tagged individual cDNA molecules. TCRdb ran MiXCR on the 5' RACE reads and lists one entry per CDR3 protein. The sample lists under 50,000 distinct CDR3 sequences, about 4% occurring once. Regarding this clonotype: Its matching antigen is unknown.

This receptor was identified in an adult who was a healthcare worker with PCR-confirmed SARS-CoV-2 infection or an uninfected control (not recorded which). Input material: whole blood. This chain links TRBV11-2 with TRBJ2-3, with D possibly being TRBD2 (6 bases). CDR3 protein: CASSPKEGSTQYF. DNA for the CDR3: TGTGCCAGCAGCCCGAAGGAGGGTTCTACGCAGTATTTT.